This T cell receptor (beta chain) was sequenced for a study of identical twins. Trimming cost V 4 bases and J 3 bases; bases outside gene matches: 3. CDR3 length equals 14 residues. Via MiXCR, TCRdb re-called the 5' RACE reads, giving one row per CDR3 protein. The sample carries about 470,000 distinct CDR3 sequences, roughly 24% recorded once. These data also featured in a second study, about T cells expressing NK-cell markers. That paper notes: Sorted T-cell subsets CD3+CD56+NKG2C+, CD3+CD56+NKG2C- and CD3+CD56-NKG2C+ were TCR beta-sequenced.

The sample was CD4+ T cells sorted from blood. The gene calls are TRBV12-3 or TRBV12-4 and TRBJ1-2; TRBD1 aligns across 9 bases. The receptor was isolated from a woman aged 18-29 years in good health. The CDR3: CASSSQGAHYGYTF. Here the CDR3 DNA reads TGTGCCAGCAGTTCACAGGGGGCTCACTATGGCTACACCTTC.